One and the same sample provided the 19 T cell receptor beta chains below, sequenced in a study of T-cell memory formation after mild COVID-19. MiXCR was run by TCRdb on the 5' RACE reads, yielding one entry per CDR3 protein. The sample yields around 390,000 distinct CDR3 sequences, more than 15% seen once. The sequenced sample was PBMCs or a T cell subset sorted from them (not recorded which). The source of these receptors is a man younger than 35 who had mild COVID-19 (a few samples of this study predate the infection). Cell type and time point are not known.

This clonotype was detected a few times. This chain joins TRBV29-1 and TRBJ2-1; no definite D call. Trimming removed 3 bases at V and 8 bases at J, with 8 bases between. Germline CDR1 is SQVTM and CDR2 is ANQGSEA. The CDR3 has 11 amino acids. CDR3 sequence (DNA): TGCAGCGTTGAGTCATTAGATGAGCAGTTCTTC. This translates into CSVESLDEQFF.

The chain recombines TRBV7-3 with TRBJ2-5; 10 positions agree with TRBD1. Germline V CDR1 and CDR2: SGHTA, FQGTGA. This CDR3 contains 16 residues. With V trimmed by 5 bases and J by 5 bases, 11 bases remained unmatched. As DNA, the CDR3 is TGTGCCAGCAGCCGCGGTCTGACAGGGGGCTGGGAGACCCAGTACTTC. It translates to CASSRGLTGGWETQYF.

The genes are TRBV19 and TRBJ2-2, with 10 bases fitting TRBD1. Losses at the gene ends were 7 bases for V and 5 bases for J; bases not matched to a gene: 7. The CDR3 covers 15 residues. Germline V CDR1 and CDR2: LNHDA, SQIVND (reference sequence). CDR3 amino acids: CASNKDRGPTGELFF. CDR3 nucleotide sequence: TGTGCCAGTAATAAAGACAGGGGGCCGACCGGGGAGCTGTTTTTT. Full variable domain (rest looked up from reference TRBV19 and TRBJ2-2): DGGITQSPKYLFRKEGQNVTLSCEQNLNHDAMYWYRQDPGQGLRLIYYSQIVNDFQKGDIAEGYSVSREKKESFPLTVTSAQKNPTAFYLCASNKDRGPTGELFFGEGSRLTVL.

The chain has TRBV7-9 and TRBJ2-7; no clear D. The germline V gene has CDR1 SEHNR and CDR2 FQNEAQ (reference sequence). The length of the CDR3 is 13 residues. The V end lost 4 bases, the J end lost 5 bases, and 12 bases lay between the germline ends. The CDR3 reads CASSSRWFNEQYV. The CDR3, as DNA: TGTGCCAGCAGCTCCCGTTGGTTTAACGAGCAGTACGTC.

This clonotype was observed at least ten times. The chain combines TRBV5-5 with TRBJ1-2, with D unclear. Germline values: CDR1 SGHKS, CDR2 YYEKEE (reference sequence). V lost 1 base to trimming and J lost 10 bases, with 8 bases between them. The length of the CDR3 is 11 residues. The CDR3 DNA follows: TGTGCCAGCAGCTTGTTTAGGGTCTACACCTTC. Translating it yields CASSLFRVYTF.

This clonotype turned up a few times. The rearrangement uses TRBV5-1 and TRBJ2-3; the D gene is possibly TRBD1 (5 bases). This CDR3 comprises 12 residues. The germline V and J ends were trimmed by 9 bases and 2 bases, with 10 bases remaining between them. Germline V CDR1 and CDR2: SGHRS, YFSETQ. The CDR3 loop reads CATGPTTDTQYF. DNA of the CDR3: TGCGCCACAGGGCCTACCACAGATACGCAGTATTTT.

This clonotype was seen only a few times. The rearrangement joins TRBV10-3 to TRBJ1-3; D uncertain. Germline V lookup: CDR1 ENHRY, CDR2 SYGVKD. The CDR3 runs 14 residues. Trimming cost V 3 bases and J 0 bases, with 6 bases left between them. CDR3 amino acids: CAISDTLSGNTIYF. The CDR3 nucleotides are TGTGCCATCAGTGATACCCTCTCTGGAAACACCATATATTTT.

This chain uses TRBV5-1 with TRBJ2-2, with 13 bases identical to TRBD2. Unmatched junction bases numbered 3, after V lost 1 base and J lost 3 bases. The CDR3 has 17 amino acids. Per germline, CDR1 SGHRS and CDR2 YFSETQ. The CDR3 sequence: CASSLTSGGAYTGELFF. The CDR3 DNA follows: TGCGCCAGCAGCTTGACTAGCGGGGGGGCCTACACCGGGGAGCTGTTTTTT. Full variable domain (outside the CDR3, taken from reference TRBV5-1 and TRBJ2-2): KAGVTQTPRYLIKTRGQQVTLSCSPISGHRSVSWYQQTPGQGLQFLFEYFSETQRNKGNFPGRFSGRQFSNSRSEMNVSTLELGDSALYLCASSLTSGGAYTGELFFGEGSRLTVL.

This chain uses TRBV5-1 with TRBJ1-3; D gene ambiguous. The CDR3 has 14 residues. The germline gives CDR1 SGHRS, CDR2 YFSETQ. Trimming cost V 4 bases and J 0 bases, with 8 bases left between them. The DNA of the CDR3 is TGCGCCAGCAGCCCCGAGCGCTCTGGAAACACCATATATTTT. It specifies CASSPERSGNTIYF.

This clonotype was seen a few times. The chain carries TRBV7-8 and TRBJ1-2, with 9 bases fitting TRBD1. The CDR3 consists of 13 residues. J was trimmed by 9 bases and V by 5 bases; bases with no gene match: 7. Germline-derived CDR1 and CDR2 are SGHVS and FQNEAQ. The CDR3 loop reads CASSMEGQGRYTF. The CDR3 nucleotides read TGTGCCAGCAGCATGGAGGGACAGGGTCGCTACACCTTC.

The gene calls are TRBV5-7 and TRBJ1-6, with 9 bases aligning to TRBD1. TRBV5-7 is placed among ORFs of uncertain function. Unmatched junction bases numbered 17, after V lost 2 bases and J lost 5 bases. The CDR3 is 20 residues long. CDR3 in amino acids: CASSLGWDRDYQGDNSPLHF. CDR3 in DNA: TGTGCCAGCAGCTTAGGTTGGGACAGGGACTACCAGGGAGATAATTCACCCCTCCACTTT.

There are a few counts of this clonotype. This sequence joins TRBV12-3 or TRBV12-4 and TRBJ1-5; a possible D gene is TRBD1 (5 bases). The V gene lost 5 bases and the J gene lost 5 bases, with 16 bases spanning the gap. CDR3 length: 15 residues. CDR3 nucleotide sequence: TGTGCCAGCAGTGCAGGGATTACCCGAGATCAGCCCCAGCATTTT. Translated, it gives CASSAGITRDQPQHF.

This clonotype was recorded a few times. The chain has TRBV15 and TRBJ2-3; 10 positions match TRBD2. J lost 9 bases, V lost 2 bases, and 11 bases had no gene match. Germline V gene sequence: CDR1 LNHNV, CDR2 YYDKDF (reference sequence). CDR3 size: 16 residues. CDR3: CATSRLGTSVGRTQYF. The CDR3 DNA reads TGTGCCACCAGCAGACTTGGGACTAGCGTCGGGAGGACGCAGTATTTT.

This clonotype has a count of ten or more. The chain uses TRBV7-8 and TRBJ2-1; TRBD1 might be the D (5 bases). Trimming removed 8 bases from V and 9 bases from J, with 11 bases in between. Germline V gene lookup returns CDR1 SGHVS and CDR2 FQNEAQ. The CDR3 contains 11 residues. The DNA for the CDR3 is TGTGCCAGCGGAACCGACAGTGAGCAGTTCTTC. Amino acids: CASGTDSEQFF.

The chain couples TRBV7-9 to TRBJ2-5, with D possibly matching TRBD1 (6 bases). The CDR3 covers 13 residues. V was shortened by 10 bases and J by 9 bases, with 21 bases between the two germline ends. Per the germline V gene, CDR1 is SEHNR and CDR2 is FQNEAQ (reference sequence). The CDR3 region is CATRLSGDIAQYF. CDR3 nucleotide sequence: TGTGCCACCCGGCTCTCAGGGGATATAGCCCAGTACTTC.

In its sample, this clonotype was seen a few times. V is TRBV5-1 and J is TRBJ1-1, with TRBD1 as a possible D gene (5 bases). The CDR3 spans 13 residues. Germline V gene sequence: CDR1 SGHRS, CDR2 YFSETQ. Trimming removed 4 bases at V and 8 bases at J, with 15 bases between. CDR3 DNA sequence: TGCGCCAGCAGCCAACAGGTCGGGTCCGAAGCTTTCTTT. Its protein product is CASSQQVGSEAFF.

V and J are TRBV9 and TRBJ2-2, with D perhaps matching TRBD2 (5 bases). CDR3 length: 15 residues. Germline lookup yields CDR1 SGDLS and CDR2 YYNGEE. With 3 bases removed from V and 5 bases from J, the gap between germline ends came to 14 bases. In DNA form, the CDR3 reads TGTGCCAGCAGCGAGTTGGGAGTGCTTACCGGGGAGCTGTTTTTT. Amino acid sequence: CASSELGVLTGELFF.

This rearrangement joins TRBV9 to TRBJ2-3, with 10 bases matching TRBD2. The CDR3 covers 15 residues. From germline, CDR1 is SGDLS and CDR2 YYNGEE. With 0 bases clipped from V and 7 bases from J, the junction kept 5 bases outside the gene matches. The CDR3 is CASSVGLAGLNTQYF. CDR3 nucleotides: TGTGCCAGCAGCGTAGGACTAGCGGGCCTGAATACGCAGTATTTT.

The chain uses TRBV7-9 and TRBJ1-1; possibly TRBD1 for D (5 bases). V was cut by 8 bases and J by 0 bases, with 7 bases left in between. CDR3 length equals 12 residues. Germline CDR1 reads SEHNR; CDR2 reads FQNEAQ (reference sequence). The CDR3 protein is CASARVNTEAFF. For the CDR3, the DNA is TGTGCCAGCGCCAGGGTGAACACTGAAGCTTTCTTT.